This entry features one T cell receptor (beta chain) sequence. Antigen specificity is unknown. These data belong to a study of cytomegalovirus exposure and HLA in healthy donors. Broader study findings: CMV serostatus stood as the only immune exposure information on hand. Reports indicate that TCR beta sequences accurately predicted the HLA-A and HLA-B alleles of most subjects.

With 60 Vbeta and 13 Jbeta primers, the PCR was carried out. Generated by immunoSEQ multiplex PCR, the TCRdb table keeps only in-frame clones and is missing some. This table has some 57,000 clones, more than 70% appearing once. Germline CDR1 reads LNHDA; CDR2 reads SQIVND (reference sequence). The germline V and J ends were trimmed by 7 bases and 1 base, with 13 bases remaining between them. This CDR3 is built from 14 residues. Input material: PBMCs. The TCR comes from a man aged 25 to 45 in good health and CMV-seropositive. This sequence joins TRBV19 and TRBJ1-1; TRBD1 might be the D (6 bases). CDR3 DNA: TGTGCCAGTACCCAGGGGAGACCGAACACTGAAGCTTTCTTT. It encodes CASTQGRPNTEAFF.